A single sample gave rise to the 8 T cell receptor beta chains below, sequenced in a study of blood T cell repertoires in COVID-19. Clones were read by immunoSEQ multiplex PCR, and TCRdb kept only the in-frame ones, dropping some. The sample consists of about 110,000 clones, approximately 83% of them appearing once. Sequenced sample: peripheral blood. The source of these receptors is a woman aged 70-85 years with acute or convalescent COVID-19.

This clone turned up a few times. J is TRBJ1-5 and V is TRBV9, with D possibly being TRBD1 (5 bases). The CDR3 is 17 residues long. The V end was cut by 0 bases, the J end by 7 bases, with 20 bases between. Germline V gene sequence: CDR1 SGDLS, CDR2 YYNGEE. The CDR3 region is CASSVAAGVRLGQPQHF. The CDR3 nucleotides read TGTGCCAGCAGCGTAGCGGCGGGGGTCCGGTTGGGACAGCCCCAGCATTTT.

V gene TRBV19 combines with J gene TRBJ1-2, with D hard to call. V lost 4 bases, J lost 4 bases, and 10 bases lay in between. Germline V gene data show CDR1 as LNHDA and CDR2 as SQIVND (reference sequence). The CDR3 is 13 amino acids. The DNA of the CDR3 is TGTGCCAGTAGTACAGAAAGGAGCTATGGCTACACCTTC. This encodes CASSTERSYGYTF.

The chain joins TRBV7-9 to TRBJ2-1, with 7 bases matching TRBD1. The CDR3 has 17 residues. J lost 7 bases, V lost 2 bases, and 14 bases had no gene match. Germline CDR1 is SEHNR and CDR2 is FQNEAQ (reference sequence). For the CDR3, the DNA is TGTGCCAGCAGCTTAAACCGCCCTGGAGACAGGGAAAATGAGCAGTTCTTC. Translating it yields CASSLNRPGDRENEQFF.

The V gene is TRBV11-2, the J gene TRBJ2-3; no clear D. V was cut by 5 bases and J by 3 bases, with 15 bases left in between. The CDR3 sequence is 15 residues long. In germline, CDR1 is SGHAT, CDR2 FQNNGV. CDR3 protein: CASSQTLGTTDTQYF. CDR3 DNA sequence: TGTGCCAGCAGCCAGACTCTTGGAACTACAGATACGCAGTATTTT.

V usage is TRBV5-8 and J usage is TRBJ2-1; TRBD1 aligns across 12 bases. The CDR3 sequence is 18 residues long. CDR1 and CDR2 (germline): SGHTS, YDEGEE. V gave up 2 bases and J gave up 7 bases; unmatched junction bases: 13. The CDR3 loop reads CASSFGPSGTGGWNEQFF. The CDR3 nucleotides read TGTGCCAGCAGCTTTGGACCCTCCGGGACAGGGGGCTGGAATGAGCAGTTCTTC.

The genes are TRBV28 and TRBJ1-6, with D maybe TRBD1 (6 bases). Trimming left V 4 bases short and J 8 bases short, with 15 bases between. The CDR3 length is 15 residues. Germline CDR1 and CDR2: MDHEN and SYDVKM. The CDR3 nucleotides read TGTGCCAGCAGTTCCAGCGGGGGGGCCGATTCACCCCTCCACTTT. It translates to CASSSSGGADSPLHF.

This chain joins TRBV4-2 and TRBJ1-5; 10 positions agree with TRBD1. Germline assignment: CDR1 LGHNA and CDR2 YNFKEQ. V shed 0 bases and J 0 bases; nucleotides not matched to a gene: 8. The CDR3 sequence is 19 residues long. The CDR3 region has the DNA TGTGCCAGCAGCCAAGATTATTGGACAGGGGGGGTTAGCAATCAGCCCCAGCATTTT. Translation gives CASSQDYWTGGVSNQPQHF.

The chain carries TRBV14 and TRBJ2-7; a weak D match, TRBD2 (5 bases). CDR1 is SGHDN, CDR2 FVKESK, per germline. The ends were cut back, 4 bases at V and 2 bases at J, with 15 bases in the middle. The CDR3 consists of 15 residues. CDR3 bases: TGTGCCAGCAGCCTCGGGTGGGGAGAAGCCTACGAGCAGTACTTC. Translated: CASSLGWGEAYEQYF.